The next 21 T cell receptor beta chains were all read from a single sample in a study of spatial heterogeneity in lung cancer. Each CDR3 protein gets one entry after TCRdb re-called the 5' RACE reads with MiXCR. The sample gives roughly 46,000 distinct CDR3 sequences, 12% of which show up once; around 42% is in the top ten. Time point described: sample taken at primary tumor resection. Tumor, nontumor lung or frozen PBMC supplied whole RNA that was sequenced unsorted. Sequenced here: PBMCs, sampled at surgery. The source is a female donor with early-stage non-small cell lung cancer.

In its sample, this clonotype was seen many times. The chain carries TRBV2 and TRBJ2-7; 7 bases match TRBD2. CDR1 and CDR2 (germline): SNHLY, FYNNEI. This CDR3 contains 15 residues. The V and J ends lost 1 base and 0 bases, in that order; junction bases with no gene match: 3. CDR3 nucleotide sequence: TGTGCCAGCAGTGAAGACCGGGGGGACTCCTACGAGCAGTACTTC. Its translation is CASSEDRGDSYEQYF.

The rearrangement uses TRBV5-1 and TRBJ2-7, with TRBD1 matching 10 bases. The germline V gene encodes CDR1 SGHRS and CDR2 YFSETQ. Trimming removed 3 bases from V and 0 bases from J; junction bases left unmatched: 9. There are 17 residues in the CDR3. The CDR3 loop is CASSSGQGGTYSYEQYF. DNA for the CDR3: TGCGCCAGCAGCTCAGGACAGGGGGGCACCTACTCCTACGAGCAGTACTTC.

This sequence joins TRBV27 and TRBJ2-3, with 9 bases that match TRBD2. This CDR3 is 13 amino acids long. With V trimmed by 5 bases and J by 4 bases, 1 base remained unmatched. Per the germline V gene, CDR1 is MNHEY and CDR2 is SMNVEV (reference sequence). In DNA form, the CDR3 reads TGTGCCAGCAGTGAGCGGGGGGCAGATACGCAGTATTTT. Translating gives CASSERGADTQYF.

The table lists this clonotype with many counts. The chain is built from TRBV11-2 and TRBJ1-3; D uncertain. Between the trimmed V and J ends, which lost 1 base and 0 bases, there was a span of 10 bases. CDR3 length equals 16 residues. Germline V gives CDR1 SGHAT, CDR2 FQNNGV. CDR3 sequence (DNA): TGTGCCAGCAGCTTAGTTCCGATGGCCTCTGGAAACACCATATATTTT. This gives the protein CASSLVPMASGNTIYF.

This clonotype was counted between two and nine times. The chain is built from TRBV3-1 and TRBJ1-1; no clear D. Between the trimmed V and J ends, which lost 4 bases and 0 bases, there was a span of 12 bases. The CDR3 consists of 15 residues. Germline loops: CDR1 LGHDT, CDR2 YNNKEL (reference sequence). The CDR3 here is CASSLWTAMNTEAFF. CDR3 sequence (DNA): TGTGCCAGCAGCCTATGGACGGCGATGAACACTGAAGCTTTCTTT.

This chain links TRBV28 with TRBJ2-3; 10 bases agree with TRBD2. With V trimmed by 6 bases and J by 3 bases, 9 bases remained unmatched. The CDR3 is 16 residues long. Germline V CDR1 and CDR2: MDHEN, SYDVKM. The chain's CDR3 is CASSVSGGPLTDTQYF. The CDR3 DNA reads TGTGCCAGCAGCGTTAGCGGGGGGCCCCTGACAGATACGCAGTATTTT.

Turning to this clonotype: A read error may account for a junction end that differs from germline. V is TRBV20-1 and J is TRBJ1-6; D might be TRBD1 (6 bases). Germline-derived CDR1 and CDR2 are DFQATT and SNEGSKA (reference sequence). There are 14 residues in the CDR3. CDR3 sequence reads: CSARVGGQDSPLNF. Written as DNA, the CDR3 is TGCAGTGCTAGAGTGGGGGGCCAGGATTCACCCCTCAACTTT.

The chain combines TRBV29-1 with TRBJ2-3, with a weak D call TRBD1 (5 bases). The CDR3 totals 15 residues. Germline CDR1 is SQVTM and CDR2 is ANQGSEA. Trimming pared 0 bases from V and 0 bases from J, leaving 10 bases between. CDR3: CSVEEDILSTDTQYF. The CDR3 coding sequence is TGCAGCGTTGAAGAGGACATCCTTAGCACAGATACGCAGTATTTT.

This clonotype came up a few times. The CDR3 DNA is TGTGCCAGCAGCAGCCTTGTAGGGGGGGGTGAGCAGTTCTTC. Protein sequence: CASSSLVGGGEQFF. This chain links TRBV7-9 with TRBJ2-1; TRBD2 might be the D (7 bases). The germline V gene encodes CDR1 SEHNR and CDR2 FQNEAQ (reference sequence). Trimming took off 5 bases at V and 9 bases at J, with 17 bases between the two ends. The CDR3 consists of 14 residues.

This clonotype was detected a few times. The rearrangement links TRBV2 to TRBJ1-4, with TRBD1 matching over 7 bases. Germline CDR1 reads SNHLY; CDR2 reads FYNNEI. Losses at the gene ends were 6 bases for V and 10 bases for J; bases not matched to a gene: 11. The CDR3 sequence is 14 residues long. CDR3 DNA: TGTGCCAGCAGCGACAGTGACAGGGACGGAAAACTGTTTTTT. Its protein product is CASSDSDRDGKLFF.

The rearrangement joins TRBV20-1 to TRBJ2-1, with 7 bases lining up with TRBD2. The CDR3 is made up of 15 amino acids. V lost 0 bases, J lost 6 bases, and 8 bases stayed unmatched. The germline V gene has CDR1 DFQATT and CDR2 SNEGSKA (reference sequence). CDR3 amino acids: CSARDYSREGNEQFF. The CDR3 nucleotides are TGCAGTGCTAGAGATTATAGCAGGGAGGGCAATGAGCAGTTCTTC.

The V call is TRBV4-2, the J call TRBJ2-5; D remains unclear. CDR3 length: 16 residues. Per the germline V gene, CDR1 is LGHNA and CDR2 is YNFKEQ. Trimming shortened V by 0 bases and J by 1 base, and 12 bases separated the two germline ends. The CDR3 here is CASSQEALGSQETQYF. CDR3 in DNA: TGTGCCAGCAGCCAAGAAGCGCTAGGCTCCCAAGAGACCCAGTACTTC.

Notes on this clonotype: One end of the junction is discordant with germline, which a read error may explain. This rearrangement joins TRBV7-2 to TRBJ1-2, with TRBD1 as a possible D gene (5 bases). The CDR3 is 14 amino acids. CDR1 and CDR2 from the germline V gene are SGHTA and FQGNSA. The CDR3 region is CASSLATGDYGDTF. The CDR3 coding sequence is TGTGCCAGCAGCTTAGCAACTGGGGACTATGGCGACACCTTC.

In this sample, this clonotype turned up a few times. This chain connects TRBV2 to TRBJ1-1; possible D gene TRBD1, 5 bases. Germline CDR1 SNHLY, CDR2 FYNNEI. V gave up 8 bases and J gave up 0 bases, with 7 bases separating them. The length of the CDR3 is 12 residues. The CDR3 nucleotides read TGTGCCAGCGGGGCTCTGAACACTGAAGCTTTCTTT. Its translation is CASGALNTEAFF.

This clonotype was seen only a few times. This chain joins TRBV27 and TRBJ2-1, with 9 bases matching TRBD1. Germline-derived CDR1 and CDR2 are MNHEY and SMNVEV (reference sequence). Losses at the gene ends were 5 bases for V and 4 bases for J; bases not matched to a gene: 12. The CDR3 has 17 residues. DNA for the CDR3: TGTGCCAGCAGTACCTTGTGGCAAGACAGGGGGTACAATGAGCAGTTCTTC. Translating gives CASSTLWQDRGYNEQFF.

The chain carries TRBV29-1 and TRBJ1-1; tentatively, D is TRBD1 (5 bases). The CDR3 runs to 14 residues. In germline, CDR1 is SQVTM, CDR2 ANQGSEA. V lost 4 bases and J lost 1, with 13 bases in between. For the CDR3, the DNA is TGCAGCGTTGTCGGGGCCGGATCGAACACTGAAGCTTTCTTT. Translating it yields CSVVGAGSNTEAFF.

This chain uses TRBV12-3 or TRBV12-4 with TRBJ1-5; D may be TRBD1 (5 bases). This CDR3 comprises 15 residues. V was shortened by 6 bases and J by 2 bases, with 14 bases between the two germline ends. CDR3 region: CASRATTGRNQPQHF. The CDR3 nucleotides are TGTGCCAGCAGAGCCACTACAGGCCGCAATCAGCCCCAGCATTTT.

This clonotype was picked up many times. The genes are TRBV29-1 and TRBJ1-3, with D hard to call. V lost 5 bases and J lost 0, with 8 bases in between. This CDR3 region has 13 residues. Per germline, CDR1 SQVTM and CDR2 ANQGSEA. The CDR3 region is CSVSGSSGNTIYF. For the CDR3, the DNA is TGCAGCGTTAGCGGGAGCTCTGGAAACACCATATATTTT.

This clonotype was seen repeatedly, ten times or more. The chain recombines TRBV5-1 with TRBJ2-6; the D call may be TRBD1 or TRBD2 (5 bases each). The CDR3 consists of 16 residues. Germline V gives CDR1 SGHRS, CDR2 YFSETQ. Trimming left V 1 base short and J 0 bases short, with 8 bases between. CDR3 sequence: CASSLWGSSGANVLTF. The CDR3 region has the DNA TGCGCCAGCAGCTTGTGGGGGAGCTCTGGGGCCAACGTCCTGACTTTC. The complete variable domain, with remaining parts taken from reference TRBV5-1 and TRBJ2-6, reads KAGVTQTPRYLIKTRGQQVTLSCSPISGHRSVSWYQQTPGQGLQFLFEYFSETQRNKGNFPGRFSGRQFSNSRSEMNVSTLELGDSALYLCASSLWGSSGANVLTFGAGSRLTVL.

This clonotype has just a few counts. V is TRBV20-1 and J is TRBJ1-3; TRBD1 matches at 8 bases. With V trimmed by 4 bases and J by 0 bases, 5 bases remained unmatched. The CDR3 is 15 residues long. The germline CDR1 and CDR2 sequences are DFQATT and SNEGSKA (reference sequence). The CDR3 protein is CSANRDRNSGNTIYF. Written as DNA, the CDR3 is TGCAGTGCTAACCGGGACAGGAACTCTGGAAACACCATATATTTT.

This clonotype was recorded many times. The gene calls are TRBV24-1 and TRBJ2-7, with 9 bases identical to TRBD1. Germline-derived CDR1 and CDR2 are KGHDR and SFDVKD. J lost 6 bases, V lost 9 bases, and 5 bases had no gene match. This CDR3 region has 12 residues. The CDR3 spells CATGTGPSEQYF. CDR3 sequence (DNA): TGTGCCACCGGGACAGGGCCTTCCGAGCAGTACTTC.